These T cell receptor beta chains were read from a single sample in a study of T-cell reconstitution after alpha-beta-depleted transplantation in children. TCRdb itself ran the PCR reads through MiXCR, one entry per CDR3 protein. The profile shows approximately 240,000 distinct CDR3 sequences, 8% to 9.5% of them singletons. This material consisted of PBMCs from the stem cell graft donor, taken from the stem cell graft. These receptors were collected from a human donor who donated a stem cell graft to a child with acute lymphoblastic leukemia. CDR3s include the opening cysteine and the closing phenylalanine or tryptophan. The D gene is left open where the match is weak. The size entry is marked missing in some rows and otherwise reads once, few, many or a size class.

d_call,v_call,j_call,clone_size,cdr3_nt,cdr3_aa
TRBD1,TRBV9,TRBJ1-1,NA,TGTGCCAGCAGCTTCGGGACAGGGGCCATGAACACTGAAGCTTTCTTT,CASSFGTGAMNTEAFF
TRBD2,TRBV5-1,TRBJ2-2,many,TGCGCCAGCAGTTGGACTAGCGGGGGCACCGGGGAGCTGTTTTTT,CASSWTSGGTGELFF
NA,TRBV7-9,TRBJ1-6,few,TGTGCCAGCAGCTTACTGGCAGGGATACATTCACCCCTCCACTTT,CASSLLAGIHSPLHF
TRBD2,TRBV7-9,TRBJ2-3,NA,TGTGCCAGCAGCTTAGTAGCGGGGAGGACAGATACGCAGTATTTT,CASSLVAGRTDTQYF
NA,TRBV29-1,TRBJ1-3,many,TGCAGCGTTGAAGCGTCAGGTTGGTCTGGAAACACCATATATTTT,CSVEASGWSGNTIYF
TRBD2,TRBV7-9,TRBJ2-3,NA,TGTGCCAGCAGCACAGAGCGGGGGTCCTACACAGATACGCAGTATTTT,CASSTERGSYTDTQYF
TRBD1,TRBV7-2,TRBJ2-7,few,TGTGCCAGCAGCCCCGACCCAGGGGGCATATACGAGCAGTACTTC,CASSPDPGGIYEQYF
NA,TRBV4-1,TRBJ1-2,few,TGCGCCAGCAAAACCATGGTACAGGGTTCAGGAGGCTACACCTTC,CASKTMVQGSGGYTF
TRBD1,TRBV2,TRBJ2-7,many,TGTGCCAGCAACCCGACAGGGACACGCTACGAGCAGTACTTC,CASNPTGTRYEQYF
TRBD1,TRBV7-2,TRBJ1-4,many,TGTGCCAGCAGCTTCCGACAGGGAGCTAATGAAAAACTGTTTTTT,CASSFRQGANEKLFF
NA,TRBV4-2,TRBJ2-3,many,TGTGCCAGCAGCCAGGGGGACGGTACTGGCACAGATACGCAGTATTTT,CASSQGDGTGTDTQYF
NA,TRBV6-5,TRBJ2-5,many,TGTGCCAGCAGTTATAGGGGACTCCAAGAGACCCAGTACTTC,CASSYRGLQETQYF
NA,TRBV7-9,TRBJ2-2,many,TGTGCCAGCAGCTCCCCTTATGGGCCCGGGGAGCTGTTTTTT,CASSSPYGPGELFF
TRBD2,TRBV5-6,TRBJ2-5,NA,TGTGCCAGCAGCTTGCAGTTATCGCTAGCGGGGGAGACCCAGTACTTC,CASSLQLSLAGETQYF
NA,TRBV19,TRBJ2-5,NA,TGTGCCAGTAGTATTAGGTGGGCAGAGACCCAGTACTTC,CASSIRWAETQYF
TRBD1,TRBV5-1,TRBJ1-5,many,TGCGCCAGCAGCTGGGGTGGACAGGGGAGAAATCAGCCCCAGCATTTT,CASSWGGQGRNQPQHF
NA,TRBV15,TRBJ1-5,few,TGTGCCACCAGGACAACGCCTTATAGCAATCAGCCCCAGCATTTT,CATRTTPYSNQPQHF
TRBD2,TRBV27,TRBJ2-1,many,TGTGCCAGCAGTTTAAGGGGAGTAGCGGGGGGTACCAGCTCCTACAATGAGCAGTTCTTC,CASSLRGVAGGTSSYNEQFF
TRBD1,TRBV29-1,TRBJ2-7,many,TGCAGCGTTGGCCGGGACAGCTCATTCACCGAGCAGTACTTC,CSVGRDSSFTEQYF
NA,TRBV5-1,TRBJ1-2,few,TGCGCCAGCAGCGTAGACGGACAGTATGGCTACACCTTC,CASSVDGQYGYTF
TRBD1,TRBV20-1,TRBJ1-1,many,TGCAGTGCTAGAGATGAAGGAGGAGGGGGCCGGACTGAAGCTTTCTTT,CSARDEGGGGRTEAFF
TRBD1,TRBV2,TRBJ1-5,many,TGTGCCAGCAGCCAACAGGGGGCATATCAGCCCCAGCATTTT,CASSQQGAYQPQHF
NA,TRBV20-1,TRBJ2-2,many,TGCAGTGCTAGAGACCAAACGAACACCGGGGAGCTGTTTTTT,CSARDQTNTGELFF
TRBD2,TRBV20-1,TRBJ2-7,many,TGCAGTGCTAGTATATCTAGCGGGGGCCCCTACGAGCAGTACTTC,CSASISSGGPYEQYF
TRBD1,TRBV10-3,TRBJ1-5,many,TGTGCCACCCCACAGGGGGCAAGTCAGCCCCAGCATTTT,CATPQGASQPQHF
NA,TRBV5-4,TRBJ1-1,NA,TGTGCCAGCAGCTTGAATTGGGGCGTTGGTGAAGCTTTCTTT,CASSLNWGVGEAFF
NA,TRBV24-1,TRBJ2-1,many,TGTGCCACCAGTGCACAGGGACTTCCCTACAATGAGCAGTTCTTC,CATSAQGLPYNEQFF
TRBD2,TRBV7-8,TRBJ2-3,NA,TGTGCCAGCAGCTTAGTTGTTAGCGGGGGGATAAGCACAGATACGCAGTATTTT,CASSLVVSGGISTDTQYF
TRBD2,TRBV5-1,TRBJ2-5,many,TGCGCCAGCAGCCCTGGACTAGCGGGGGGCTTGTACCAAGAGACCCAGTACTTC,CASSPGLAGGLYQETQYF
TRBD1,TRBV5-1,TRBJ2-7,NA,TGCGCCAGCAGCGGACAGGATCCTTCCTACGAGCAGTACTTC,CASSGQDPSYEQYF
TRBD1,TRBV7-9,TRBJ2-1,many,TGTGCCAGCAGCTTAGGACAGGGGCAATACAATGAGCAGTTCTTC,CASSLGQGQYNEQFF
TRBD1,TRBV27,TRBJ2-5,few,TGTGCCAGCAGTCCTTCGACAGGGGCGGGAGAGACCCAGTACTTC,CASSPSTGAGETQYF
NA,TRBV5-6,TRBJ2-1,few,TGTGCCAGCAGCGTGGTTTACAATGAGCAGTTCTTC,CASSVVYNEQFF
TRBD1,TRBV10-2,TRBJ1-4,NA,TGCGCCAGCAGTTCGACCCGGTGGACAGGTTTTAATGAAAAACTGTTTTTT,CASSSTRWTGFNEKLFF
TRBD1,TRBV12-3/TRBV12-4,TRBJ1-5,few,TGTGCCAGCAGTTCAGCAGGGGGGCAGCCCCAGCATTTT,CASSSAGGQPQHF
NA,TRBV5-1,TRBJ2-1,NA,TGCGCCAGCAGCGGGAGGAGACAGGGTGTCAGGCACGATGAGCAGTTCTTC,CASSGRRQGVRHDEQFF
TRBD2,TRBV23-1,TRBJ2-5,few,TGCGCCAGCAGTCATAAGCGGGGAAGCGAGACCCAGTACTTC,CASSHKRGSETQYF
NA,TRBV28,TRBJ1-1,many,TGTGCCAGCAGTTCCCAACAGGGTGGGAAGACTGAAGCTTTCTTT,CASSSQQGGKTEAFF
TRBD1,TRBV5-5,TRBJ1-5,few,TGTGCCAGCAGCGACACGACAGGGGCTTATCAGCCCCAGCATTTT,CASSDTTGAYQPQHF
TRBD2,TRBV3-1,TRBJ2-7,many,TGTGCCAGCAGCCAAGCCAGCGGGGGTCTCGAGCAGTACTTC,CASSQASGGLEQYF
NA,TRBV4-1,TRBJ2-7,NA,TGCGCCAGCAGCCCGATAACAGGCAGTGGGAATTACGAGCAGTACTTC,CASSPITGSGNYEQYF